This record concerns one TCR beta chain sequence. Its matching antigen is unknown. This sample was taken from a study of cytomegalovirus exposure and HLA in healthy donors. This CDR3 contains 13 residues. The V end was cut by 3 bases, the J end by 10 bases, with 18 bases between. Germline CDR1 and CDR2: GTSNPN and SVGIG (reference sequence). A multiplex PCR was run with 60 Vbeta primers and 13 Jbeta primers. The assay was immunoSEQ multiplex PCR, and TCRdb's table has in-frame clones only and misses some. The table has 85,000 to 100,000 clones, over 75% seen once. The study's findings and limits: The authors later found HLA-associated TCR beta chains more clonally expanded than equally common others. In a later analysis, common viral pathogens appeared linked to several of the most significant clusters.

The TCR was taken from a man over 45 in good health and CMV-seropositive. The sequencing sample was made of PBMCs. This chain joins TRBV30 and TRBJ1-1; D possibly corresponds to TRBD1 (6 bases). The CDR3 sequence is CAWSRGDLLAAFF. As DNA, the CDR3 is TGTGCCTGGAGCAGGGGTGATTTATTGGCAGCTTTCTTT.